This T cell receptor beta chain was sequenced in a study of T cell responses to AZD1222 COVID-19 vaccine. For the study at large: Doses given second, at about 4 or about 12 weeks, were pooled. General study results and limits: With dominance at 160-218 and 743-854, vaccine-associated CD4 TCRs spanned spike. Among spike-specific TCRs, nearly half reportedly target unmutated variant regions.

Only in-frame clones appear in the TCRdb table, and some are missing; sequencing was by immunoSEQ multiplex PCR. The repertoire holds over 50,000 clones, with around nine tenths as singletons. This clone is a singleton in its sample. Antigen specificity is unknown. Germline CDR1 reads SGHRS; CDR2 reads YFSETQ. CDR3 size: 12 residues. V was trimmed by 1 base and J by 9 bases, leaving 8 bases between them. This TCR came from an adult in good health. The sequenced sample was peripheral blood, obtained on day 0 of AZD1222 vaccination. This sequence joins TRBV5-1 and TRBJ2-1, with no clear D. DNA of the CDR3: TGCGCCAGCAGCTTGCTCCTAGGTGAGCAGTTCTTC. It yields the protein CASSLLLGEQFF.